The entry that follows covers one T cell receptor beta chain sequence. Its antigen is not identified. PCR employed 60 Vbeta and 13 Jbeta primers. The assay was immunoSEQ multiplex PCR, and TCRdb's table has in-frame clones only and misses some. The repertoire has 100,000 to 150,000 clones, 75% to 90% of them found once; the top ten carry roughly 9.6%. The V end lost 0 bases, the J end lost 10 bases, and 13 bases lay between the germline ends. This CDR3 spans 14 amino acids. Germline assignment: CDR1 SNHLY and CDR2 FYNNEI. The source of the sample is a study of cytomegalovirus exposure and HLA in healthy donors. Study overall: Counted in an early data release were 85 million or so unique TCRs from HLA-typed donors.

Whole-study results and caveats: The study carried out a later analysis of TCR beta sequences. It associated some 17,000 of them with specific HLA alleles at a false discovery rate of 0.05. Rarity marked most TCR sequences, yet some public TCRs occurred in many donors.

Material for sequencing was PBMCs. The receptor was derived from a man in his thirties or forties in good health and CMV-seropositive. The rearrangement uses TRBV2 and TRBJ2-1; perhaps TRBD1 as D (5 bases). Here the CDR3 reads CASSEAGLVLEQFF. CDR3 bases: TGTGCCAGCAGTGAAGCGGGGCTAGTTTTAGAGCAGTTCTTC.